The 8 T cell receptor beta chains in this list originate from one sample, sequenced in a study of cytomegalovirus exposure and HLA in healthy donors. The PCR employed 60 Vbeta primers together with 13 Jbeta primers. Clones were sequenced by immunoSEQ multiplex PCR, and TCRdb holds only the in-frame ones, with some missing. The table includes tens of thousands of clones, roughly 70% detected once. Sequencing was performed on PBMCs. Receptors originate from a man between 60 and 70 years old in good health and CMV-seropositive.

The chain carries TRBV7-9 and TRBJ2-7; 7 bases map to TRBD1. Germline CDR1 and CDR2: SEHNR and FQNEAQ (reference sequence). V shed 1 base and J 2 bases; nucleotides not matched to a gene: 2. This CDR3 is 14 amino acids long. CDR3 residues: CASSLGGTAYEQYF. The CDR3 DNA reads as TGTGCCAGCAGCTTAGGGGGGACAGCCTACGAGCAGTACTTC.

This clone has only one observation. J is TRBJ2-7 and V is TRBV19; TRBD1 matches at 7 bases. Unmatched junction bases numbered 15, after V lost 6 bases and J lost 7 bases. Germline V CDR1 and CDR2: LNHDA, SQIVND (reference sequence). The CDR3 runs 15 residues. The chain's CDR3 is CASSYLRDRVEEQYF. CDR3 DNA: TGTGCCAGTAGCTATCTCCGAGACAGGGTTGAAGAGCAGTACTTC.

The chain recombines TRBV7-9 with TRBJ2-1, with TRBD2 as a possible D gene (6 bases). The CDR3 loop spans 16 amino acids. V lost 1 base to trimming and J lost 6 bases, with 16 bases between them. Looked up from germline, CDR1 is SEHNR and CDR2 is FQNEAQ (reference sequence). CDR3 loop: CASSLEGSLGGNEQFF. CDR3 DNA: TGTGCCAGCAGCTTAGAGGGTAGCCTGGGAGGCAATGAGCAGTTCTTC.

The chain recombines TRBV4-2 with TRBJ2-2, with TRBD2 identical over 7 bases. The V gene's germline CDR1 is LGHNA and CDR2 YNFKEQ. V lost 1 base to trimming and J lost 4 bases; unmatched junction nucleotides: 3. This CDR3 is 15 amino acids long. The CDR3 DNA reads TGTGCCAGCAGCCAAGCTGCGGGAGTCACCGGGGAGCTGTTTTTT. This gives the protein CASSQAAGVTGELFF.

This clone has just a few counts. The V and J genes are TRBV30 and TRBJ2-7, with unresolved D. Looked up from germline, CDR1 is GTSNPN and CDR2 is SVGIG (reference sequence). V was trimmed by 4 bases and J by 2 bases, leaving 12 bases between them. This CDR3 region has 13 residues. The CDR3 protein is CAWTSRLAYEQYF. The DNA for the CDR3 is TGTGCCTGGACGTCAAGGCTAGCCTACGAGCAGTACTTC.

The gene calls are TRBV5-6 and TRBJ1-6, with 7 bases matching TRBD1. CDR1 SGHDT and CDR2 YYEEEE come from the germline V gene. CDR3 length: 14 amino acids. J was trimmed by 8 bases and V by 2 bases; bases with no gene match: 4. The CDR3 DNA is TGTGCCAGCAGCTTCAGAGGGGGCTATTCACCCCTCCACTTT. It translates to CASSFRGGYSPLHF.

The chain employs TRBV30 and TRBJ2-1; the D gene is possibly TRBD2 (5 bases). This CDR3 has 11 amino acids. Germline V lookup: CDR1 GTSNPN, CDR2 SVGIG (reference sequence). Trimming removed 0 bases from V and 8 bases from J, with 5 bases in between. The DNA of the CDR3 is TGTGCCTGGAGTGTAGCGGATGAGCAGTTCTTC. Translating gives CAWSVADEQFF.

The rearrangement uses TRBV7-6 and TRBJ2-1, with a weak D call TRBD2 (6 bases). Trimming took 5 bases from V and 4 from J, leaving 12 bases between them. Germline CDR1 is SGHVS and CDR2 is FNYEAQ. The CDR3 has 14 amino acids. The CDR3 DNA follows: TGTGCCAGCAGCCCGGTAGCGGAGTACAATGAGCAGTTCTTC. Translation gives CASSPVAEYNEQFF.